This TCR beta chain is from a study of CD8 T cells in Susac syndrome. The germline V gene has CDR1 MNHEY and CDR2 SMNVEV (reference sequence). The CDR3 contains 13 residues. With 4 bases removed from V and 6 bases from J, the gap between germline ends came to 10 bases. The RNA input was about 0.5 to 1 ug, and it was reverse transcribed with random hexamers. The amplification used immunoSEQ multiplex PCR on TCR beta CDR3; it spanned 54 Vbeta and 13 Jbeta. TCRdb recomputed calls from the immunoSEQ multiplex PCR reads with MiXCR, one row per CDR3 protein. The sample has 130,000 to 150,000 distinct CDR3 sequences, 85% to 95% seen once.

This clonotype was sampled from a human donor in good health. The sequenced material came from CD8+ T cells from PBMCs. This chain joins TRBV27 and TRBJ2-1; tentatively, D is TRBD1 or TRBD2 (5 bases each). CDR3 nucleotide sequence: TGTGCCAGCAGTTCATCGGGGACCAATGAGCAGTTCTTC. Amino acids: CASSSSGTNEQFF.